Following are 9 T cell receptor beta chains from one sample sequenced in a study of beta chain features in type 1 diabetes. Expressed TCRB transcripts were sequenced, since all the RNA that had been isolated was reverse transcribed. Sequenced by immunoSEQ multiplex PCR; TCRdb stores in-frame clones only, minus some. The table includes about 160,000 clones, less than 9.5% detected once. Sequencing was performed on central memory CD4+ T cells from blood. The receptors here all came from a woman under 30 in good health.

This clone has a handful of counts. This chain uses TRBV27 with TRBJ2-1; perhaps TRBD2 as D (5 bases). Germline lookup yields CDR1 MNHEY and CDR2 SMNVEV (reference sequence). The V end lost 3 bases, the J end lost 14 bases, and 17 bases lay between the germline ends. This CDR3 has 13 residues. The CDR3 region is CASSFREVDRKFF. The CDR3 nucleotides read TGTGCCAGCAGTTTTCGGGAAGTGGATCGAAAGTTCTTC.

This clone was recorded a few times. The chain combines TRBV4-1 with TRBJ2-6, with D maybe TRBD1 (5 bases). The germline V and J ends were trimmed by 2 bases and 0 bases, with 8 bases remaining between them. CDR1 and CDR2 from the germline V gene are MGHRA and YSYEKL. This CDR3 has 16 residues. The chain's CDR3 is CASSQQGASGANVLTF. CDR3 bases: TGCGCCAGCAGCCAACAGGGTGCCTCTGGGGCCAACGTCCTGACTTTC.

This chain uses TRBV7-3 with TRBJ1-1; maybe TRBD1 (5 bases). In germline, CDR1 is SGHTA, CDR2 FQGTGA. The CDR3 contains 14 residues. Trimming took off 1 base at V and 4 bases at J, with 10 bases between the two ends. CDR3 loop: CASSLNQGATEAFF. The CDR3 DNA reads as TGTGCCAGCAGCTTAAACCAGGGTGCCACTGAAGCTTTCTTT.

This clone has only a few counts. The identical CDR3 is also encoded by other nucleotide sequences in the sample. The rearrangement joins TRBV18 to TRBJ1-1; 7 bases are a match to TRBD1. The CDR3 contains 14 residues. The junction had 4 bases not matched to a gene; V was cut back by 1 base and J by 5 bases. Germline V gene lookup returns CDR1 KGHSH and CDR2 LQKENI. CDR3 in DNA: TGTGCCAGCTCACCACAGGGGGCTAGGACTGAAGCTTTCTTT. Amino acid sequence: CASSPQGARTEAFF.

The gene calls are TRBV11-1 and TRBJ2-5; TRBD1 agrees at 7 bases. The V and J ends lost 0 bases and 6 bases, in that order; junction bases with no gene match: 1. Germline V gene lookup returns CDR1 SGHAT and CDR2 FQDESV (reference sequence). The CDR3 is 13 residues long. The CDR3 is CASSLADRQTQYF. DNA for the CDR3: TGTGCCAGCAGCTTAGCGGACAGGCAGACCCAGTACTTC.

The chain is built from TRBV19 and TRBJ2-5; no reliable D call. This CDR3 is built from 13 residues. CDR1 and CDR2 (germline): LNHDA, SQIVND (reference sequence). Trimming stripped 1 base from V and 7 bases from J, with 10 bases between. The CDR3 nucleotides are TGTGCCAGTAGTATAGCTTTAAGAGGGACCCAGTACTTC. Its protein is CASSIALRGTQYF.

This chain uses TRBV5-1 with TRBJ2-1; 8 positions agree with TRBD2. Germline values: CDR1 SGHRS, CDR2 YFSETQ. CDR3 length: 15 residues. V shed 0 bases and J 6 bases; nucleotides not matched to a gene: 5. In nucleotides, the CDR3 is TGCGCCAGCAGCTTGGCCCAGCGGGAGATCAATGAGCAGTTCTTC. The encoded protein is CASSLAQREINEQFF.

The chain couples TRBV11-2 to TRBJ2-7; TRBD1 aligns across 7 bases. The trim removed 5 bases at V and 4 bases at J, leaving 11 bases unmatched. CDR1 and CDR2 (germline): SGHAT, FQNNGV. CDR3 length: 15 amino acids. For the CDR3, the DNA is TGTGCCAGCAGCCCCTCCCCGGGACAGCAGTACGAGCAGTACTTC. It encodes CASSPSPGQQYEQYF.

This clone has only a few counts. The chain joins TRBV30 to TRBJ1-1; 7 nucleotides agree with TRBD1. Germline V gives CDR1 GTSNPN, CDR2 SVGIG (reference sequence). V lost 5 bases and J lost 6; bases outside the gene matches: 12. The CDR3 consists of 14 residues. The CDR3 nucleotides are TGTGCCTGGGGCCCCGGGACAGTCCTCGCTGAAGCTTTCTTT. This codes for CAWGPGTVLAEAFF.